This T cell receptor beta chain appears in the sequencing data of a study of CD8+ T cells in alopecia areata. The study's findings and limits: The study found TCR sharing across patients less clear than in mice, possibly for HLA reasons. It was lesional scalp, especially alopecia totalis/universalis, that showed higher clonality than normal scalp.

This CDR3 has 16 amino acids. From germline, CDR1 is NNHNN and CDR2 SYGAGS (reference sequence). V dropped 2 bases and J dropped 0; count of bases not matched to a gene: 5. This clone is medium-sized within its sample. Its antigen is undetermined. All gene names here are mouse names. The DNA ends 4 residues before the CDR3 does, and the rest of the CDR3 is filled in from the germline J gene. cDNA serving as the sequencing template came from extracted, reverse transcribed RNA. TCRdb keeps only in-frame clones here, not all; method: immunoSEQ multiplex PCR. This table holds 1,400 to 1,500 clones with no singletons; the top ten claim about a third.

Sequencing was done on a sample of lesional skin. The V call is TRBV13-2, the J call TRBJ2-3, with 8 bases that match TRBD2. The source is a C3H/HeJ mouse with alopecia areata. The MHC haplotype of the strain is H2-k. The CDR3 is CASGERLGLSAETLYF. CDR3 DNA (partial): TGTGCCAGCGGTGAGCGACTGGGGCTTAGTGCAGAA.